The next 27 T cell receptor beta chains were all read from a single sample in a study of cytomegalovirus exposure and HLA in healthy donors. PCR primers comprised 60 Vbeta and 13 Jbeta primers. The method was immunoSEQ multiplex PCR; TCRdb's version includes in-frame clones alone and lacks a portion of them. Of about 120,000 clones detected, approximately 80% appear once; the ten largest clones hold under 0.3%. Sequencing input: PBMCs. The receptors were gathered from a man aged 50 or older in good health and CMV-seronegative.

V is TRBV19 and J is TRBJ2-6, with D maybe TRBD1 (5 bases). Germline-derived CDR1 and CDR2 are LNHDA and SQIVND (reference sequence). The CDR3 has 21 residues. The germline V and J ends were trimmed by 2 bases and 0 bases, with 23 bases remaining between them. CDR3 loop: CASSILVPRQPLHSGANVLTF. In nucleotides, the CDR3 is TGTGCCAGTAGTATATTAGTTCCCCGACAGCCCCTTCACTCTGGGGCCAACGTCCTGACTTTC.

The V and J genes are TRBV6-1 and TRBJ2-1; 10 bases agree with TRBD2. The CDR3 extends over 16 amino acids. Unmatched junction bases numbered 11, after V lost 2 bases and J lost 10 bases. The germline V gene has CDR1 MNHNS and CDR2 SASEGT. CDR3 DNA sequence: TGTGCCAGCAGTGAACAACCTAGCGGGAGTCTACAGGAGCAGTTCTTC. It specifies CASSEQPSGSLQEQFF.

Comments on this clone: This sample also contains other DNA sequences that code for the same CDR3. This chain links TRBV10-1 with TRBJ2-7; D ambiguous. CDR3 size: 14 residues. Between the trimmed V and J ends, which lost 2 bases and 2 bases, there was a span of 10 bases. In germline, CDR1 is WNHNN, CDR2 SYGVQD (reference sequence). The DNA for the CDR3 is TGCGCCAGCAGTGAGGTTCACTTCACCTACGAGCAGTACTTC. Its translation is CASSEVHFTYEQYF.

The chain has TRBV19 and TRBJ2-3, with TRBD2 matching 7 bases. This CDR3 contains 14 residues. V trimming: 3 bases; J trimming: 0 bases; junction bases outside the gene matches: 0. CDR1 is LNHDA, CDR2 SQIVND, per germline (reference sequence). The DNA for the CDR3 is TGTGCCAGTAGTATCGGGGGGAGCACAGATACGCAGTATTTT. It yields the protein CASSIGGSTDTQYF.

The V gene is TRBV4-1, the J gene TRBJ1-1, with unresolved D. Germline V gene data show CDR1 as MGHRA and CDR2 as YSYEKL. V shed 1 base and J shed 4 bases, with 16 bases lying between them. The CDR3 runs to 16 residues. In DNA, the CDR3 is TGCGCCAGCAGCCAAGTGGGCCCCACGCCCCTCACTGAAGCTTTCTTT. Translation gives CASSQVGPTPLTEAFF.

CDR3 bases: TGTGCCAGCTCACTCTCTTCTTCTGGGGCCAACGTCCTGACTTTC. As protein: CASSLSSSGANVLTF. The rearrangement uses TRBV18 and TRBJ2-6; D is ambiguous. The CDR3 is 15 amino acids. Germline lookup yields CDR1 KGHSH and CDR2 LQKENI. Trimming shortened V by 4 bases and J by 1 base, and 8 bases separated the two germline ends.

This chain uses TRBV7-6 with TRBJ2-7; 10 nucleotides agree with TRBD1. V shed 4 bases and J 5 bases; nucleotides not matched to a gene: 8. Germline values: CDR1 SGHVS, CDR2 FNYEAQ. The CDR3 spans 15 residues. CDR3 region: CASSSAGGQGHEQYF. In nucleotides, the CDR3 is TGTGCCAGCAGCTCAGCTGGGGGACAGGGGCACGAGCAGTACTTC.

Comments on this clone: This sample also contains other DNA sequences that code for the same CDR3. V and J are TRBV7-2 and TRBJ1-1; 8 bases are a match to TRBD1. CDR3 size: 13 residues. V lost 3 bases to trimming and J lost 5 bases; unmatched junction nucleotides: 2. Germline-derived CDR1 and CDR2 are SGHTA and FQGNSA. The DNA for the CDR3 is TGTGCCAGCAGCTTCACAGGGGGTACTGAAGCTTTCTTT. This translates into CASSFTGGTEAFF.

The V and J genes are TRBV6-5 and TRBJ2-7; D may be TRBD1 (6 bases). CDR3 length: 13 residues. The germline gives CDR1 MNHEY, CDR2 SVGAGI. Trimming took off 9 bases at V and 2 bases at J, with 14 bases between the two ends. The CDR3 spells CASTGINTYEQYF. DNA of the CDR3: TGTGCCAGTACAGGGATAAACACCTACGAGCAGTACTTC.

This clone showed up just once. The J gene is TRBJ2-7, the V gene TRBV7-2, with no clear D. The CDR3 is 11 amino acids. V lost 6 bases, J lost 5 bases, and 8 bases lay in between. Germline V gives CDR1 SGHTA, CDR2 FQGNSA. The CDR3 region has the DNA TGTGCCAGCAGTCCCCGGGACGAGCAGTACTTC. Amino acids: CASSPRDEQYF.

A remark on this clone: The same CDR3 is also encoded by other DNA sequences in this sample. The CDR3 loop is CASSLDRVYEQYF. DNA of the CDR3: TGTGCCAGCAGTTTAGACAGGGTCTACGAGCAGTACTTC. The gene calls are TRBV28 and TRBJ2-7; 7 bases line up with TRBD1. V shed 2 bases and J 3 bases; nucleotides not matched to a gene: 1. This CDR3 comprises 13 residues. CDR1 is MDHEN and CDR2 is SYDVKM in the germline V gene.

The gene calls are TRBV7-9 and TRBJ1-6; 10 nucleotides align to TRBD1. There are 16 residues in the CDR3. Trimming removed 1 base from V and 10 bases from J; junction bases left unmatched: 7. Germline CDR1 is SEHNR and CDR2 is FQNEAQ (reference sequence). The CDR3 region has the DNA TGTGCCAGCAGCTTAGGGATGACAGGGGGCAGGTCACCCCTCCACTTT. Translating gives CASSLGMTGGRSPLHF.

This rearrangement joins TRBV7-9 to TRBJ2-5; TRBD2 aligns across 8 bases. Looked up from germline, CDR1 is SEHNR and CDR2 is FQNEAQ (reference sequence). The trim removed 4 bases at V and 0 bases at J, leaving 7 bases unmatched. The CDR3 consists of 16 residues. DNA of the CDR3: TGTGCCAGCAGCTCGGGGGGGGGCAGTCACCAAGAGACCCAGTACTTC. Amino acids: CASSSGGGSHQETQYF.

The CDR3: CASSLQGSASYEQYF. CDR3 DNA sequence: TGTGCCAGCAGCTTACAGGGGTCGGCCTCCTACGAGCAGTACTTC. The gene calls are TRBV5-6 and TRBJ2-7, with 7 bases identical to TRBD1. The germline V gene has CDR1 SGHDT and CDR2 YYEEEE. The CDR3 is made up of 15 amino acids. The ends lost 2 bases at V and 0 bases at J; junction bases unmatched: 5.

The chain is built from TRBV9 and TRBJ2-7; tentative D call: TRBD2 (5 bases). V was pared by 0 bases and J by 1 base, with 11 bases between. From germline, CDR1 is SGDLS and CDR2 YYNGEE. This CDR3 is built from 15 residues. CDR3 coding DNA: TGTGCCAGCAGCGTAGACGCACGGGAATCCTACGAGCAGTACTTC. Its translation is CASSVDARESYEQYF.

This chain joins TRBV6-1 and TRBJ1-4; TRBD1 agrees at 7 bases. V shed 2 bases, J shed 7 bases, and the junction held 7 bases outside the gene matches. Germline V gene data show CDR1 as MNHNS and CDR2 as SASEGT. The CDR3 contains 15 residues. CDR3 region: CASSESDRPGEKLFF. CDR3 in DNA: TGTGCCAGCAGTGAATCGGACAGGCCAGGTGAAAAACTGTTTTTT.

A single count supports this clone. The CDR3 region has the DNA TGTGCCTGGAGTGGGACTAGCAGGTTCTACGAGCAGTACTTC. Amino acid sequence: CAWSGTSRFYEQYF. J is TRBJ2-7 and V is TRBV30, with 8 bases identical to TRBD2. This CDR3 region has 14 residues. Germline values: CDR1 GTSNPN, CDR2 SVGIG (reference sequence). After removal of 1 base from V and 3 bases from J, the junction contained 5 bases not matched to a gene.

The genes are TRBV19 and TRBJ2-1; TRBD1 matches 8 bases. Germline V CDR1 and CDR2: LNHDA, SQIVND (reference sequence). The trim removed 3 bases at V and 5 bases at J, leaving 9 bases unmatched. This CDR3 comprises 16 residues. The CDR3 sequence: CASSILDRGRNNEQFF. CDR3 bases: TGTGCCAGTAGTATTTTAGACAGGGGAAGAAACAATGAGCAGTTCTTC.

This clone has just a few counts. V gene TRBV15 combines with J gene TRBJ1-1; unclear D gene. V was pared by 1 base and J by 5 bases, with 8 bases between. CDR3 length: 13 amino acids. Germline CDR1 reads LNHNV; CDR2 reads YYDKDF (reference sequence). CDR3 bases: TGTGCCACCAGCAGAGGACCTAGAACTGAAGCTTTCTTT. The encoded protein is CATSRGPRTEAFF.

The chain has TRBV7-9 and TRBJ1-1, with D unresolved. This CDR3 region has 14 residues. CDR1 and CDR2 (germline): SEHNR, FQNEAQ (reference sequence). V lost 6 bases and J 6 bases, leaving 17 bases between the germline ends. For the CDR3, the DNA is TGTGCCAGCAGTTTATCCGGAGACCCCTCTGAAGCTTTCTTT. Amino acids: CASSLSGDPSEAFF.

The gene calls are TRBV27 and TRBJ2-7, with D possibly TRBD2 on 6 matching bases. The V end lost 5 bases, the J end lost 0 bases, and 14 bases lay between the germline ends. Germline CDR1 reads MNHEY; CDR2 reads SMNVEV (reference sequence). CDR3 length: 15 amino acids. DNA for the CDR3: TGTGCCAGCAGTCCTCCCGGGGGAGACTCCTACGAGCAGTACTTC. Protein product: CASSPPGGDSYEQYF.

This chain uses TRBV28 with TRBJ1-5, with TRBD1 identical over 7 bases. The J segment lost 3 bases and the V segment lost 10 bases, leaving 9 bases of the junction unmatched. The CDR3 contains 14 residues. From germline, CDR1 is MDHEN and CDR2 SYDVKM. DNA of the CDR3: TGTGCCACCCAGAGGGGACAGCACAATCAGCCCCAGCATTTT. Translated: CATQRGQHNQPQHF.

The chain uses TRBV28 and TRBJ1-1; tentative D call: TRBD1 (5 bases). V dropped 2 bases and J dropped 5 bases, with 12 bases sitting between them. CDR1 MDHEN and CDR2 SYDVKM come from the germline V gene. CDR3 length equals 14 residues. The DNA for the CDR3 is TGTGCCAGCAGTTTAACCAGGGTAGGGACTGAAGCTTTCTTT. Protein sequence: CASSLTRVGTEAFF.

The V call is TRBV7-2, the J call TRBJ1-2, with D perhaps TRBD1 (5 bases). The CDR3 totals 12 residues. Germline CDR1 SGHTA, CDR2 FQGNSA. V shed 1 base and J shed 8 bases, with 8 bases lying between them. For the CDR3, the DNA is TGTGCCAGCAGCTTAGTGCGGGGGGGCTACACCTTC. Protein sequence: CASSLVRGGYTF.

V usage is TRBV6-1 and J usage is TRBJ1-2; TRBD1 might be the D (6 bases). The CDR3 contains 14 residues. Germline V gene sequence: CDR1 MNHNS, CDR2 SASEGT. Trimming took 2 bases from V and 2 from J, leaving 9 bases between them. The CDR3 reads CASSELGQNYGYTF. As DNA, the CDR3 is TGTGCCAGCAGTGAACTCGGACAGAACTATGGCTACACCTTC.

The J gene is TRBJ2-7, the V gene TRBV29-1; D might be TRBD1 (7 bases). This CDR3 comprises 14 residues. Looked up from germline, CDR1 is SQVTM and CDR2 is ANQGSEA. V was cut by 3 bases and J by 2 bases, with 14 bases left in between. The chain's CDR3 is CSVDGAGGTYEQYF. In DNA form, the CDR3 reads TGCAGCGTTGATGGGGCAGGGGGGACCTACGAGCAGTACTTC.

The J gene is TRBJ2-2, the V gene TRBV7-6; maybe TRBD1 (7 bases). The CDR3 totals 17 residues. The V gene lost 3 bases and the J gene lost 5 bases, with 19 bases spanning the gap. CDR1 is SGHVS and CDR2 is FNYEAQ in the germline V gene. The CDR3 DNA is TGTGCCAGCAGCTTGTTTACAGGGGAGGCGGGGACCGGGGAGCTGTTTTTT. Protein: CASSLFTGEAGTGELFF.